This TCR beta chain was sequenced during a study of shared clonotypes between healthy human individuals. Produced via immunoSEQ multiplex PCR; TCRdb's table is partial and in-frame only. Here the sample spans fewer than 1.6 million clones, around 98.5% being singletons. The germline CDR1 and CDR2 sequences are LGHNA and YSLEER. V dropped 4 bases and J dropped 4; count of bases not matched to a gene: 6. The CDR3 sequence is 17 residues long. The sequence came from a man aged 25-40 years in good health. Sequencing used naive CD4+ T cells sorted from blood. Indicated subset: CD45RA+ positively selected. The rearrangement uses TRBV4-3 and TRBJ2-1; TRBD2 aligns across 14 bases. The CDR3 loop is CASSRRLAGGDYNEQFF. The CDR3 nucleotides are TGCGCCAGCAGCCGCCGACTAGCGGGAGGGGATTACAATGAGCAGTTCTTC.